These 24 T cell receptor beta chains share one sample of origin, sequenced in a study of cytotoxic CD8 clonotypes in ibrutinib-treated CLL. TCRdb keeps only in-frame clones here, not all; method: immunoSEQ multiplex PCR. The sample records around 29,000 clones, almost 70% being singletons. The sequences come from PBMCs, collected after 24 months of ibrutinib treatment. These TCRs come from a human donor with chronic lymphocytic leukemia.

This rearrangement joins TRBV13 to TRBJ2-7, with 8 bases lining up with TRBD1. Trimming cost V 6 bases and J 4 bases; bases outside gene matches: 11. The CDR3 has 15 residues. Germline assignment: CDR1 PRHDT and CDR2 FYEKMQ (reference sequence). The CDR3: CASRLQGAGVYEQYF. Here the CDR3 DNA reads TGTGCCAGCAGACTGCAGGGGGCCGGCGTGTACGAGCAGTACTTC.

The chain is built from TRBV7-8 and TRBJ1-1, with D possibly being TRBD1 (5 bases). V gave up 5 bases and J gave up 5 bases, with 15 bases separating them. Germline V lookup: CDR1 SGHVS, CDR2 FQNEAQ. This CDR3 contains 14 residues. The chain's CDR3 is CASSPYSGRTEAFF. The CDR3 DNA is TGTGCCAGCAGCCCTTATTCGGGGCGGACTGAAGCTTTCTTT.

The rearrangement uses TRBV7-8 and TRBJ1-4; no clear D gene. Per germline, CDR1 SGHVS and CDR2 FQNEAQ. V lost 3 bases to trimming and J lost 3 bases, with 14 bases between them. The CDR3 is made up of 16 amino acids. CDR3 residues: CASSLGGIMANEKLFF. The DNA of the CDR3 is TGTGCCAGCAGCTTGGGCGGTATTATGGCTAATGAAAAACTGTTTTTT.

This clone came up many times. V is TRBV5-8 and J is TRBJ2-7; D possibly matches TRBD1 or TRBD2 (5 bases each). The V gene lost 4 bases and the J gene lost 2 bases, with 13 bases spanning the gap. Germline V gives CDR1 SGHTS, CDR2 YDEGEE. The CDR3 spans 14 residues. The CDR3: CASSPGTGTYEQYF. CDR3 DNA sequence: TGTGCCAGCAGCCCCGGGACGGGGACCTACGAGCAGTACTTC.

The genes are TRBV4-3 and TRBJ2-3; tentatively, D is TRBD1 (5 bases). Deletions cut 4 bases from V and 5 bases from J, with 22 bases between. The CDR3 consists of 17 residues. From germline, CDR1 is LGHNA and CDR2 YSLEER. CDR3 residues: CASSPRGNGLFQDTQYF. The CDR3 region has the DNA TGCGCCAGCAGCCCAAGGGGCAACGGCCTGTTTCAAGATACGCAGTATTTT.

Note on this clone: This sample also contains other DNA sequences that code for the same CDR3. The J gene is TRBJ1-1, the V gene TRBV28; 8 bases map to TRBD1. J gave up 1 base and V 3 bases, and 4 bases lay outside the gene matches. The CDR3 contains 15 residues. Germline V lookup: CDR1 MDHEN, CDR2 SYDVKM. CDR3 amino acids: CASSFTGQGNTEAFF. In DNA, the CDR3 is TGTGCCAGCAGTTTCACAGGACAGGGGAACACTGAAGCTTTCTTT.

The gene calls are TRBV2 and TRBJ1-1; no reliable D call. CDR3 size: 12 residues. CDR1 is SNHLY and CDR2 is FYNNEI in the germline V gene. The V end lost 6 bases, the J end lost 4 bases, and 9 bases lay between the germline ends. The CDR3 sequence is CASRPGFTEAFF. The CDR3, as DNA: TGTGCCAGCAGGCCGGGGTTCACTGAAGCTTTCTTT.

As DNA, the CDR3 is TGTGCCAGCAGGGACACTAACCAAGAGACCCAGTACTTC. The encoded protein is CASRDTNQETQYF. V is TRBV27 and J is TRBJ2-5; D might be TRBD1 (5 bases). The V end was cut by 6 bases, the J end by 0 bases, with 8 bases between. There are 13 residues in the CDR3. Germline loops: CDR1 MNHEY, CDR2 SMNVEV (reference sequence).

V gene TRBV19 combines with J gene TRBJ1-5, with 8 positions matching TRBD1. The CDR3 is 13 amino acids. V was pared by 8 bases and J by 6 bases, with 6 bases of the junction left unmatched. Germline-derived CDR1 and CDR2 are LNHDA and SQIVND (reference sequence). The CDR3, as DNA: TGTGCCAGTGCGGACAGGGAGGGTCAGCCCCAGCATTTT. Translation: CASADREGQPQHF.

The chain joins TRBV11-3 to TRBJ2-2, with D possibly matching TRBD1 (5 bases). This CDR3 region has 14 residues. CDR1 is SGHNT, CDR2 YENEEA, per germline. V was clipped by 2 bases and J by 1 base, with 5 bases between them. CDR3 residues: CASSLRGNTGELFF. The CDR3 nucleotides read TGTGCCAGCAGCTTAAGGGGGAACACCGGGGAGCTGTTTTTT.

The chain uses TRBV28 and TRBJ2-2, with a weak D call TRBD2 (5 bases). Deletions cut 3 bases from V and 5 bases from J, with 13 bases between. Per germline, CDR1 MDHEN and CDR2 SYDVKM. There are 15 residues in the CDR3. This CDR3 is CASSFRGRGTGELFF. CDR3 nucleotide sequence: TGTGCCAGCAGTTTTAGAGGGAGAGGGACCGGGGAGCTGTTTTTT.

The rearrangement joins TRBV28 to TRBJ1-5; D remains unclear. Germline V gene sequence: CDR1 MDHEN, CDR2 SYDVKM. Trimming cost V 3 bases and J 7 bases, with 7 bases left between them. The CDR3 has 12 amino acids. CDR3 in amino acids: CASSFYGQPQHF. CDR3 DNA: TGTGCCAGCAGTTTTTATGGACAGCCCCAGCATTTT.

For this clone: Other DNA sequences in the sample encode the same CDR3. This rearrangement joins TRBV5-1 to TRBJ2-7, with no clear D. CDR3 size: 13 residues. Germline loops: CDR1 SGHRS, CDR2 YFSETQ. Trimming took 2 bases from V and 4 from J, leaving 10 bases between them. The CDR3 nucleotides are TGCGCCAGCAGCTTAGGACGGATTTACGAGCAGTACTTC. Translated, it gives CASSLGRIYEQYF.

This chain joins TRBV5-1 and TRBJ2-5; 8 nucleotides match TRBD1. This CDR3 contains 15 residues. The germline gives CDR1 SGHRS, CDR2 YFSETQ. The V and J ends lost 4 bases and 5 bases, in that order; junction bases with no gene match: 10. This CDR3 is CASSNSTGVGETQYF. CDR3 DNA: TGCGCCAGCAGCAACTCGACAGGGGTGGGGGAGACCCAGTACTTC. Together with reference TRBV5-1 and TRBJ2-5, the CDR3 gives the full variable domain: KAGVTQTPRYLIKTRGQQVTLSCSPISGHRSVSWYQQTPGQGLQFLFEYFSETQRNKGNFPGRFSGRQFSNSRSEMNVSTLELGDSALYLCASSNSTGVGETQYFGPGTRLLVL.

The CDR3 protein is CASSPAPAQPYGYTF. The CDR3 coding sequence is TGTGCCAGCAGTCCAGCCCCGGCCCAGCCCTATGGCTACACCTTC. The chain recombines TRBV6-5 with TRBJ1-2, with D uncertain. The CDR3 length is 15 residues. The germline gives CDR1 MNHEY, CDR2 SVGAGI. Deletions cut 5 bases from V and 4 bases from J, with 17 bases between.

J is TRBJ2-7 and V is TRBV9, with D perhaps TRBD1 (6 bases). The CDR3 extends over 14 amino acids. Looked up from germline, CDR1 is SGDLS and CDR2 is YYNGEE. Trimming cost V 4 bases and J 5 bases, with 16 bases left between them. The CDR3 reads CASSRTASLNEQYF. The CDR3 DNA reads TGTGCCAGCAGCCGGACAGCTTCTCTCAACGAGCAGTACTTC.

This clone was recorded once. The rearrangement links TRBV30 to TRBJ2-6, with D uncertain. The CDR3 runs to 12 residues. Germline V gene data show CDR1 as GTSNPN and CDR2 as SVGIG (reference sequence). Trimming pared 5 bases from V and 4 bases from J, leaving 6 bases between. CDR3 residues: CAWGLGANVLTF. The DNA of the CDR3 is TGTGCCTGGGGCTTAGGGGCCAACGTCCTGACTTTC. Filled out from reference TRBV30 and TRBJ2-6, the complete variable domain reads SQTIHQWPATLVQPVGSPLSLECTVEGTSNPNLYWYRQAAGRGLQLLFYSVGIGQISSEVPQNLSASRPQDRQFILSSKKLLLSDSGFYLCAWGLGANVLTFGAGSRLTVL.

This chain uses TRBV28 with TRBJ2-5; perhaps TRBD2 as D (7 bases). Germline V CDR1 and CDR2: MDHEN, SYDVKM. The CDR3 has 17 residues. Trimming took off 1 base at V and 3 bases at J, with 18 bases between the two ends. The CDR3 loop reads CASSLFGGGAGEETQYF. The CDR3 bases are TGTGCCAGCAGTTTATTCGGAGGGGGGGCCGGCGAAGAGACCCAGTACTTC.

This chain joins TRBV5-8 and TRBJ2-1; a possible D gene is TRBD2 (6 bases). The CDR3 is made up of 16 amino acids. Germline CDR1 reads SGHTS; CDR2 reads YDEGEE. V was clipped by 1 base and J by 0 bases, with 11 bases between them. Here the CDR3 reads CASSLSGGSSYNEQFF. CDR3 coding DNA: TGTGCCAGCAGCTTGTCTGGGGGGAGCTCCTACAATGAGCAGTTCTTC.

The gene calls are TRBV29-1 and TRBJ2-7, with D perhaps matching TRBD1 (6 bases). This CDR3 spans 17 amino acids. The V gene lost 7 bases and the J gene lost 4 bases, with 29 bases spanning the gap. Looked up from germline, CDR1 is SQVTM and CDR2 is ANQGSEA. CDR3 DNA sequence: TGCAGCGCTTTGGGCCCGGGCAGGGGCCTCACGAGGTACGAGCAGTACTTC. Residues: CSALGPGRGLTRYEQYF.

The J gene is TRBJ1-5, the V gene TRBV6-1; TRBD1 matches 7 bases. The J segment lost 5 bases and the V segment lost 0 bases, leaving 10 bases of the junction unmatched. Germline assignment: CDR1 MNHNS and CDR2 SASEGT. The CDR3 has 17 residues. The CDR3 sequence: CASSEARRGQRDQPQHF. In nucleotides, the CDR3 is TGTGCCAGCAGTGAAGCGAGGAGGGGACAGCGGGATCAGCCCCAGCATTTT.

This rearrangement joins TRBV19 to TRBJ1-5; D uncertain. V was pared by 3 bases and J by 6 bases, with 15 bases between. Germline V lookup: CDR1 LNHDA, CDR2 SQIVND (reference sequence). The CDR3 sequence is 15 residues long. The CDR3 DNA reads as TGTGCCAGTAGTATGACACCACAAGCTTTTCAGCCCCAGCATTTT. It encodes CASSMTPQAFQPQHF.

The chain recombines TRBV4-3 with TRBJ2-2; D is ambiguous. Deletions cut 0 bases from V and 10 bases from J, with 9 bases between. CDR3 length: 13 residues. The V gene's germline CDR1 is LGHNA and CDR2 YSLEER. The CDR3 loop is CASSQDPEEELFF. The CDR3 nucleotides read TGCGCCAGCAGCCAAGATCCCGAGGAGGAGCTGTTTTTT.

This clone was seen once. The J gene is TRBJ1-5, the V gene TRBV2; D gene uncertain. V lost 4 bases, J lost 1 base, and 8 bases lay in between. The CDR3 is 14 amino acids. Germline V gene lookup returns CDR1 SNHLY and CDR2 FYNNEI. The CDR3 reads CASSADTSNQPQHF. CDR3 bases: TGTGCCAGCAGTGCAGACACGAGCAATCAGCCCCAGCATTTT.